One sample yielded the 26 T cell receptor beta chains listed below, sequenced in a study of breast tumors, draining lymph nodes, adjacent tissues. Axillary draining lymph nodes of breast cancer patients supplied the node samples. From the multiplex PCR reads, TCRdb called clonotypes with MiXCR, one entry per CDR3 protein. The data show more than 200,000 distinct CDR3 sequences, with roughly 32% seen just once and roughly 1.5% held by the top ten. The sequencing sample was made of axillary lymph node tissue. These receptors were taken from a female donor with breast cancer. Some clones in this sample may be carry-over from other donors' samples.

This clonotype showed up just a few times. The CDR3 region has the DNA TGTGCCAGCAACCCCGGTAATCGGATGAACACTGAAGCTTTCTTT. Protein product: CASNPGNRMNTEAFF. This chain joins TRBV7-9 and TRBJ1-1; D uncertain. With 7 bases removed from V and 0 bases from J, the gap between germline ends came to 15 bases. Germline assignment: CDR1 SEHNR and CDR2 FQNEAQ (reference sequence). The CDR3 is made up of 15 amino acids.

J is TRBJ1-4 and V is TRBV20-1; D is perhaps TRBD1 (5 bases). CDR3 length: 15 amino acids. CDR1 is DFQATT and CDR2 is SNEGSKA in the germline V gene (reference sequence). Trimming took off 6 bases at V and 8 bases at J, with 22 bases between the two ends. This chain's CDR3 is CSALGTWGEQEKLFF. The CDR3 nucleotides read TGCAGTGCCCTAGGGACTTGGGGGGAACAAGAAAAACTGTTTTTT.

Comments on this clonotype: The junction does not match germline at one end; this may be a read error. This rearrangement joins TRBV2 to TRBJ1-4; D is uncertain. Germline assignment: CDR1 SNHLY and CDR2 FYNNEI. The CDR3 loop spans 12 amino acids. This CDR3 reads CASTGRGEELFF. The CDR3 DNA reads as TGTGCTAGCACCGGGCGGGGAGAAGAACTGTTTTTT. Looking up the rest from reference TRBV2 and TRBJ1-4 gives the full variable domain: EPEVTQTPSHQVTQMGQEVILRCVPISNHLYFYWYRQILGQKVEFLVSFYNNEISEKSEIFDDQFSVERPDGSNFTLKIRSTKLEDSAMYFCASTGRGEELFFGSGTQLSVL.

With regard to this clonotype: It is unclear where the CDR3 begins or ends on the DNA, so no DNA is shown, and the CDR3 is as TCRdb lists it. The V call is TRBV9, the J call TRBJ2-1; the table's D call, TRBD2, has no DNA check behind it. The CDR3 has 19 residues if both end residues are counted. CDR1 and CDR2 (germline): SGDLS, YYNGEE. The CDR3 protein is CASSIYLCSALRDSIEQFF.

The rearrangement links TRBV7-9 to TRBJ1-2; no reliable D call. CDR1 is SEHNR and CDR2 is FQNEAQ in the germline V gene (reference sequence). The CDR3 is 14 amino acids. The germline V and J ends were trimmed by 5 bases and 2 bases, with 12 bases remaining between them. The CDR3 DNA sequence: TGTGCCAGCAGCAACCCCCAGGTGAACTATGGCTACACCTTC. Protein sequence: CASSNPQVNYGYTF.

The rearrangement links TRBV6-6 to TRBJ1-1; 9 nucleotides align to TRBD1. Germline lookup yields CDR1 MNHNY and CDR2 SVGAGI (reference sequence). Trimming cost V 5 bases and J 1 base; bases outside gene matches: 2. The CDR3 spans 14 residues. CDR3 amino acids: CASSMGQGNTEAFF. CDR3 DNA: TGTGCCAGCAGTATGGGACAGGGGAACACTGAAGCTTTCTTT.

This clonotype has at least ten counts. The genes are TRBV5-1 and TRBJ2-7, with D perhaps matching TRBD1 or TRBD2 (5 bases each). CDR1 is SGHRS, CDR2 YFSETQ, per germline. The ends were cut back, 4 bases at V and 3 bases at J, with 11 bases in the middle. The CDR3 covers 13 residues. The CDR3 coding sequence is TGCGCCAGCAGCCCGGGACCAAACTACGAGCAGTACTTC. Amino acid sequence: CASSPGPNYEQYF.

This clonotype was seen ten or more times. The gene calls are TRBV30 and TRBJ1-6; 7 bases map to TRBD1. The length of the CDR3 is 12 residues. The junction had 4 bases not matched to a gene; V was cut back by 0 bases and J by 14 bases. Germline loops: CDR1 GTSNPN, CDR2 SVGIG (reference sequence). CDR3 in amino acids: CAWSVDRVTLHF. As DNA, the CDR3 is TGTGCCTGGAGTGTTGACAGGGTAACCCTCCACTTT.

There are a few counts of this clonotype. Possible read error: a much larger clone is one base away. The chain combines TRBV5-1 with TRBJ2-1, with TRBD1 as a possible D gene (5 bases). The CDR3 spans 16 residues. With 0 bases removed from V and 9 bases from J, the gap between germline ends came to 19 bases. The germline CDR1 and CDR2 sequences are SGHRS and YFSETQ. The CDR3 is CASSLEGALSFGEQFF. DNA for the CDR3: TGCGCCAGCAGCTTGGAAGGGGCGCTCAGCTTTGGTGAGCAGTTCTTC.

This clonotype was recorded at least ten times. The genes are TRBV2 and TRBJ1-3; TRBD1 might be the D (5 bases). CDR1 SNHLY and CDR2 FYNNEI come from the germline V gene. There are 14 residues in the CDR3. Deletions cut 9 bases from V and 8 bases from J, with 20 bases between. CDR3: CASKNGAGGDTIYF. The CDR3 DNA follows: TGTGCCAGTAAAAACGGGGCGGGAGGAGACACCATATATTTT.

This clonotype was recorded at least ten times. The V and J genes are TRBV5-4 and TRBJ2-5, with D hard to call. Germline-derived CDR1 and CDR2 are SGHNT and YYREEE (reference sequence). V lost 3 bases to trimming and J lost 3 bases, with 15 bases between them. There are 15 residues in the CDR3. The CDR3 loop is CASSSDSRPEETQYF. DNA of the CDR3: TGTGCCAGCAGCTCCGATAGTCGCCCAGAAGAGACCCAGTACTTC.

Ten or more counts support this clonotype. Here the CDR3 DNA reads TGTGCCAGTGGGGGGGGGGAGCTGTTTTTT. Its protein is CASGGGELFF. This rearrangement joins TRBV19 to TRBJ2-2; possible D gene TRBD2, 6 bases. Germline CDR1 reads LNHDA; CDR2 reads SQIVND (reference sequence). The CDR3 consists of 10 residues. V was cut by 8 bases and J by 8 bases, with 6 bases left in between.

The chain uses TRBV7-9 and TRBJ2-7, with TRBD2 matching 8 bases. V trimming: 5 bases; J trimming: 2 bases; junction bases outside the gene matches: 11. Germline V gives CDR1 SEHNR, CDR2 FQNEAQ (reference sequence). The CDR3 is made up of 16 amino acids. In nucleotides, the CDR3 is TGTGCCAGCAGCAACGGGGCGGGAGGTCCTGCCTACGAGCAGTACTTC. This gives the protein CASSNGAGGPAYEQYF.

The gene calls are TRBV3-1 and TRBJ2-1; no clear D gene. V was cut by 0 bases and J by 0 bases, with 12 bases left in between. This CDR3 region has 17 residues. CDR1 is LGHDT, CDR2 YNNKEL, per germline (reference sequence). The CDR3 loop reads CASSQEGILSSYNEQFF. The DNA for the CDR3 is TGTGCCAGCAGCCAAGAGGGTATTTTAAGCTCCTACAATGAGCAGTTCTTC.

In this sample, this clonotype turned up many times. The DNA of the CDR3 is TGCAGTGCTCCCCGACTAGCGGGAGGGGTGGGGGAGCAGTACTTC. Its translation: CSAPRLAGGVGEQYF. The chain employs TRBV20-1 and TRBJ2-7; 14 positions match TRBD2. This CDR3 comprises 15 residues. Trimming removed 5 bases from V and 7 bases from J; junction bases left unmatched: 10. Per the germline V gene, CDR1 is DFQATT and CDR2 is SNEGSKA (reference sequence).

In its sample, this clonotype was seen many times. This sequence joins TRBV2 and TRBJ1-5, with D uncertain. Germline V gene data show CDR1 as SNHLY and CDR2 as FYNNEI. The CDR3 has 17 amino acids. V lost 6 bases and J 0 bases, leaving 18 bases between the germline ends. CDR3 sequence (DNA): TGTGCCAGCAGCCCGGATCCCTCGGACTATAGCAATCAGCCCCAGCATTTT. Protein: CASSPDPSDYSNQPQHF.

Many counts were recorded for this clonotype. The rearrangement joins TRBV30 to TRBJ2-1; TRBD2 matches 9 bases. J was trimmed by 6 bases and V by 8 bases; bases with no gene match: 5. There are 12 residues in the CDR3. CDR1 is GTSNPN, CDR2 SVGIG, per germline (reference sequence). DNA of the CDR3: TGTGCCGGGACTAGCCGGATCAATGAGCAGTTCTTC. Translated, it gives CAGTSRINEQFF.

This clonotype appeared a single time. The rearrangement links TRBV19 to TRBJ2-2; 8 bases fit TRBD2. There are 16 residues in the CDR3. CDR1 is LNHDA, CDR2 SQIVND, per germline (reference sequence). V shed 3 bases, J shed 0 bases, and the junction held 3 bases outside the gene matches. The CDR3 DNA sequence: TGTGCCAGTAGTATTCAAGCGGGAGCGAACACCGGGGAGCTGTTTTTT. Residues: CASSIQAGANTGELFF.

This clonotype was seen at least ten times. This chain links TRBV30 with TRBJ2-7, with 12 bases matching TRBD2. CDR3 length: 14 residues. CDR1 and CDR2 (germline): GTSNPN, SVGIG (reference sequence). V was pared by 5 bases and J by 3 bases, with 5 bases of the junction left unmatched. The CDR3 DNA follows: TGTGCCTGGTCCACTAGCGGGAGGCTCTACGAGCAGTACTTC. Protein sequence: CAWSTSGRLYEQYF.

Worth noting for this clonotype: One end of the junction varies from germline; a read error may be responsible. The J gene is TRBJ1-1, the V gene TRBV7-2; D is ambiguous. Germline V gene data show CDR1 as SGHTA and CDR2 as FQGNSA. The CDR3 covers 14 residues. The DNA for the CDR3 is TGTGCCAGCACCCTTAGTCAGTGGAACACTGAAACTTTCTTT. This translates into CASTLSQWNTETFF.

There are many counts of this clonotype. The rearrangement uses TRBV4-3 and TRBJ2-1; 11 bases map to TRBD2. This CDR3 spans 18 amino acids. In germline, CDR1 is LGHNA, CDR2 YSLEER. V trimming: 0 bases; J trimming: 2 bases; junction bases outside the gene matches: 6. The chain's CDR3 is CASSQDLGLAATYNEQFF. In nucleotides, the CDR3 is TGCGCCAGCAGCCAAGACTTGGGACTAGCGGCAACCTACAATGAGCAGTTCTTC.

This clonotype has at least ten counts. The genes are TRBV5-5 and TRBJ2-7; possible D gene TRBD1, 6 bases. The CDR3 spans 16 residues. CDR1 and CDR2 from the germline V gene are SGHKS and YYEKEE (reference sequence). Trimming pared 4 bases from V and 0 bases from J, leaving 17 bases between. The CDR3 here is CASSVSGTQSSYEQYF. CDR3 in DNA: TGTGCCAGCAGCGTGTCCGGGACACAAAGCTCCTACGAGCAGTACTTC.

The V gene is TRBV29-1, the J gene TRBJ2-1; TRBD1 aligns across 9 bases. This CDR3 has 14 residues. Trimming at V came to 5 bases and at J to 6 bases, leaving 8 bases not matched to a gene. Germline values: CDR1 SQVTM, CDR2 ANQGSEA. The CDR3 coding sequence is TGCAGCGTTCCGGGACAGGGAGGGGGCAATGAGCAGTTCTTC. This translates into CSVPGQGGGNEQFF.

In this sample, this clonotype turned up a few times. As DNA, the CDR3 is TGTGCCAGCAGCGTAGAACCCCTCAATGAGCAGTTCTTC. Amino acids: CASSVEPLNEQFF. This sequence joins TRBV9 and TRBJ2-1; D is undetermined. CDR1 SGDLS and CDR2 YYNGEE come from the germline V gene. Trimming pared 0 bases from V and 6 bases from J, leaving 7 bases between. The length of the CDR3 is 13 residues.

With regard to this clonotype: Given a much more abundant clone one base away, this may be a read error. The CDR3: CASSPDGPGNEQFF. Here the CDR3 DNA reads TGTGCCAGCAGCCCCGATGGCCCAGGGAATGAGCAGTTCTTC. The genes are TRBV5-4 and TRBJ2-1; TRBD1 is a possible D gene (5 bases). The CDR3 covers 14 residues. In germline, CDR1 is SGHNT, CDR2 YYREEE (reference sequence). Trimming pared 4 bases from V and 7 bases from J, leaving 15 bases between.

This clonotype occurred many times. The J gene is TRBJ2-7, the V gene TRBV18; D unresolved. Trimming took 6 bases from V and 9 from J, leaving 15 bases between them. The CDR3 contains 12 residues. Germline CDR1 and CDR2: KGHSH and LQKENI. The CDR3 loop is CASSPDRAVQYF. The CDR3 DNA follows: TGTGCCAGCTCCCCGGACCGAGCAGTGCAGTACTTC.